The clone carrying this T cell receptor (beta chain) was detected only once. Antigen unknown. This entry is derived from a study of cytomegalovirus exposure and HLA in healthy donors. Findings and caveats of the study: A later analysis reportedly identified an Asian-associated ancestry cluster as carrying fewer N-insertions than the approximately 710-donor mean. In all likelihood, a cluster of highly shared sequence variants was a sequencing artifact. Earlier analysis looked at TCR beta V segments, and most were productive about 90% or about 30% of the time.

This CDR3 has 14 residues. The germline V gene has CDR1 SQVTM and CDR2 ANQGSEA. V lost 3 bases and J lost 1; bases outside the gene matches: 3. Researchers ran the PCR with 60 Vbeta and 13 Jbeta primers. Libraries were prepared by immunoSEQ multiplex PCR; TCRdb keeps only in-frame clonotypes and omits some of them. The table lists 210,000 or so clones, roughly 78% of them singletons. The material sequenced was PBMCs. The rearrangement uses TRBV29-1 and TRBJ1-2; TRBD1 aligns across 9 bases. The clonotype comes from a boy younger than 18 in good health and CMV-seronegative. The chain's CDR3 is CSVDTGGGNYGYTF. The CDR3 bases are TGCAGCGTTGACACAGGGGGCGGTAACTATGGCTACACCTTC.